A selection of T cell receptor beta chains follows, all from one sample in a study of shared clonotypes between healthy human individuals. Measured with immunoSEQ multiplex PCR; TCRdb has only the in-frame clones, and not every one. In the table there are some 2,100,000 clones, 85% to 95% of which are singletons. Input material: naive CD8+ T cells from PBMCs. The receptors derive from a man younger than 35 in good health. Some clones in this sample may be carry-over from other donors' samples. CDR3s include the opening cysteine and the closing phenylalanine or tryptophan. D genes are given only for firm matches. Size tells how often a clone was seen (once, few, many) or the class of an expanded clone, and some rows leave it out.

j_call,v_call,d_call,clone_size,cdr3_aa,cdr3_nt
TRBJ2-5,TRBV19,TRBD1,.,CASSMDRAGETQYF,TGTGCCAGTAGTATGGACAGGGCCGGAGAGACCCAGTACTTC
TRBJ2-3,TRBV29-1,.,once,CSVVQYQIRYF,TGCAGCGTTGTCCAGTATCAAATTCGGTATTTT
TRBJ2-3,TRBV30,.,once,CAWSSPRGRTADTQYF,TGTGCCTGGAGTAGTCCTAGGGGACGTACGGCAGATACGCAGTATTTT
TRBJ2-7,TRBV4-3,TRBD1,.,CASSQDPRTGFYEQYF,TGCGCCAGCAGCCAAGATCCCCGGACAGGGTTTTACGAGCAGTACTTC
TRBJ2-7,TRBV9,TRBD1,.,CASSYGTGGYEQYF,TGTGCCAGCAGCTACGGGACAGGGGGCTACGAGCAGTACTTC
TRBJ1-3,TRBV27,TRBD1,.,CAITRWDRSSGNTIYF,TGTGCCATCACCCGGTGGGACAGGAGCTCTGGAAACACCATATATTTT
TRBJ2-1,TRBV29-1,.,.,CSVDPTGQKQFF,TGCAGCGTCGACCCGACCGGTCAAAAGCAGTTCTTC
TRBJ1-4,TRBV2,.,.,CASSVWRVATNEKLFF,TGTGCCAGCAGTGTGTGGAGGGTTGCAACTAATGAAAAACTGTTTTTT
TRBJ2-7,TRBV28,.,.,CASRRYRDISYEQYF,TGTGCCAGCAGGCGCTACCGGGACATCTCCTACGAGCAGTACTTC
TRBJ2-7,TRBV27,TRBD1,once,CASSPDRAPYEQYF,TGTGCCAGCTCTCCCGACAGGGCCCCTTACGAGCAGTACTTC
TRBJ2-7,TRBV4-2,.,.,CASSQGLRGDEQYF,TGTGCCAGCAGCCAAGGACTAAGGGGAGACGAGCAGTACTTC
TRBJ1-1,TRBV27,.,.,CASSIHPTAVNTEAFF,TGTGCCAGCAGTATCCACCCGACCGCGGTGAACACTGAAGCTTTCTTT
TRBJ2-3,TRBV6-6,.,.,CASSYLGGGTDTQYF,TGTGCCAGCAGTTACCTTGGAGGAGGCACAGATACGCAGTATTTT
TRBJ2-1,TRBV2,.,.,CASIPQGAGGAGEQFF,TGTGCCAGCATCCCCCAGGGGGCGGGAGGGGCAGGAGAGCAGTTCTTC
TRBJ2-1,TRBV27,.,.,CASSLIPVPPYNEQFF,TGTGCCAGCAGTTTAATTCCTGTTCCCCCCTACAATGAGCAGTTCTTC
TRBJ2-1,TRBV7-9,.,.,CASSHVSRGGNEQFF,TGTGCCAGCAGCCACGTATCTAGAGGTGGCAATGAGCAGTTCTTC
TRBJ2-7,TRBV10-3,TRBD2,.,CAISESRTSGRFEQYF,TGTGCCATCAGTGAGTCCCGGACTAGCGGGAGGTTCGAGCAGTACTTC
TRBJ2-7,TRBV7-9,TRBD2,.,CASSPGLAVTYEQYF,TGTGCCAGCAGCCCAGGACTAGCGGTAACCTACGAGCAGTACTTC
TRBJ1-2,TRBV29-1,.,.,CSVAVGGNYGYTF,TGCAGCGTCGCCGTGGGGGGGAACTATGGCTACACCTTC
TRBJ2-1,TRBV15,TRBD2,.,CATSTEREGRVEQFF,TGTGCCACCAGCACAGAGCGGGAGGGCCGGGTTGAGCAGTTCTTC
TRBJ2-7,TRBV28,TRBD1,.,CASGDRSSYEQYF,TGTGCCAGCGGGGACAGGAGCTCCTACGAGCAGTACTTC
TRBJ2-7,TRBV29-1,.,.,CSVEGGGMPYEQYF,TGCAGCGTTGAGGGGGGCGGTATGCCCTACGAGCAGTACTTC
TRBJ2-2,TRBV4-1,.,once,CASSQVGGRHTGELFF,TGCGCCAGCAGCCAAGTGGGGGGGCGGCACACCGGGGAGCTGTTTTTT
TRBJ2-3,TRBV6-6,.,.,CASSLSLSTDTQYF,TGTGCCAGCAGCTTGAGCTTGAGCACAGATACGCAGTATTTT
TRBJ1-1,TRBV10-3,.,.,CAISEGGPTEAFF,TGTGCCATCAGTGAAGGAGGGCCAACTGAAGCTTTCTTT
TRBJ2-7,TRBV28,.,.,CASSLRNEQYF,TGTGCCAGCAGTCTCAGGAACGAGCAGTACTTC
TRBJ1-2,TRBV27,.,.,CASSLVGGWGYTF,TGTGCCAGCAGTTTAGTCGGGGGCTGGGGCTACACCTTC
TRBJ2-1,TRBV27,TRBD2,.,CASSLSSWAGTRYNEQFF,TGTGCCAGCAGTTTATCGTCTTGGGCAGGGACTAGGTACAATGAGCAGTTCTTC
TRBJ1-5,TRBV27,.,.,CASSSRGANQPQHF,TGTGCCAGCAGTTCCAGGGGCGCCAATCAGCCCCAGCATTTT
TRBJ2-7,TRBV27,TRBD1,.,CASSLLAGGTYEQYF,TGTGCCAGCAGTTTATTGGCAGGGGGAACCTACGAGCAGTACTTC
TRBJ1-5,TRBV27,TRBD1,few,CARFKEDDRAYSNQPQHF,TGTGCCAGGTTTAAGGAGGATGACAGGGCCTATAGCAATCAGCCCCAGCATTTT
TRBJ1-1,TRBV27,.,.,CASNPGLENTEAFF,TGTGCCAGCAACCCGGGACTGGAGAACACTGAAGCTTTCTTT